This TCR beta chain appears in the sequencing data of a study of radiotherapy plus CTLA-4 blockade in lung cancer (dated by TCRdb to 2016 to 2018). About the full investigation: Among enrolled patients, 15% to 20% had an objective response and approximately 30% reached disease control. Overall study outcomes, separate from this receptor: After treatment with radiotherapy and ipilimumab, TCR clones that came from tumors expanded in the peripheral blood. Early dynamic changes in blood T cell clones, together with increased serum interferon-beta after radiation, were reported as the strongest predictors of response.

Notes on this clone: Its antigen is unknown. Per-nucleotide qualities are absent, and no much larger clonotype sits a single base away.

The library was made by the immunoSEQ multiplex PCR assay. TCRdb re-hosts the immuneACCESS table, in-frame sequences only. Its copies lack some clones; in the studies checked, an unresolved V gene accounts for under half of them, and the cause for the rest is not known. The sample data list about 120,000 clones, and about nine tenths of these were observed just once. The ten most abundant clones make up approximately 6.6% of the sample. Sequences KGHSH (CDR1) and LQKENI (CDR2) are obtained from the germline V gene. The cysteine opens and the phenylalanine closes a CDR3 of 13 amino acids. The sequence is cut down to CDR3 DNA, 39 bases in frame from base 1. V sheds 2 bases and J sheds 3 bases, leaving 5 bases between their ends. Focal radiation therapy combined with CTLA-4 blockade (ipilimumab) was tested in patients with chemo-refractory metastatic non-small-cell lung cancer.

The chain employs TRBV18 and TRBJ1-3, with the identity of the D gene unclear. The source of this sequence is a human donor with non-small cell lung cancer that progressed on radiotherapy plus ipilimumab. The specimen comprised peripheral blood, sampled from a patient treated with radiotherapy plus ipilimumab. The CDR3 reads CASSPIFGNTIYF. The DNA sequence follows: TGTGCCAGCTCACCAATTTTTGGAAACACCATATATTTT.